One sample yielded the 10 T cell receptor beta chains listed below, sequenced in a study of somatic mutations in cytotoxic T cells in rheumatoid arthritis. Some clones are missing from TCRdb's copy, which holds only in-frame ones; the method was immunoSEQ multiplex PCR. This table has under 3,000 clones, roughly 73% appearing once. The specimen was CD8+ T cells sorted from blood. These receptors were collected from a man in his 70s with rheumatoid arthritis.

The rearrangement joins TRBV6-5 to TRBJ2-3, with 7 bases that match TRBD1. J lost 2 bases, V lost 8 bases, and 10 bases had no gene match. The germline V gene encodes CDR1 MNHEY and CDR2 SVGAGI. This CDR3 has 15 residues. The CDR3 sequence: CASGSGTVDTDTQYF. DNA of the CDR3: TGTGCCAGCGGATCCGGGACAGTAGACACAGATACGCAGTATTTT.

The V gene is TRBV27, the J gene TRBJ2-5; D unclear. Germline V lookup: CDR1 MNHEY, CDR2 SMNVEV (reference sequence). The V gene lost 3 bases and the J gene lost 2 bases, with 7 bases spanning the gap. The CDR3 is 13 residues long. CDR3 residues: CASSFTMQETQYF. DNA of the CDR3: TGTGCCAGCAGTTTTACTATGCAAGAGACCCAGTACTTC.

A word on this clone: An end of the junction does not agree with germline; a read error may underlie this. The chain couples TRBV9 to TRBJ2-7; 9 positions agree with TRBD1. This CDR3 spans 14 amino acids. Germline CDR1 SGDLS, CDR2 YYNGEE. In nucleotides, the CDR3 is TGCGCCAGCCGTCAGGACAGGGGTTCCTACGAGCAGTACTTC. It specifies CASRQDRGSYEQYF.

The CDR3 DNA reads TGTGCCAGTAGTATTGGGAGACAGGGACCGGGCTCCTACAATGAGCAGTTCTTC. It translates to CASSIGRQGPGSYNEQFF. The V and J genes are TRBV19 and TRBJ2-1; 7 positions match TRBD1. Germline V gives CDR1 LNHDA, CDR2 SQIVND (reference sequence). This CDR3 is built from 18 residues. V was pared by 3 bases and J by 0 bases, with 11 bases of the junction left unmatched. Drawing the rest from reference TRBV19 and TRBJ2-1, the complete variable domain is DGGITQSPKYLFRKEGQNVTLSCEQNLNHDAMYWYRQDPGQGLRLIYYSQIVNDFQKGDIAEGYSVSREKKESFPLTVTSAQKNPTAFYLCASSIGRQGPGSYNEQFFGPGTRLTVL.

The chain couples TRBV11-1 to TRBJ2-1, with 9 bases that match TRBD2. Looked up from germline, CDR1 is SGHAT and CDR2 is FQDESV (reference sequence). CDR3 length: 15 amino acids. V gave up 1 base and J gave up 8 bases; unmatched junction bases: 6. The CDR3 DNA sequence: TGTGCCAGCAGCTTAGGGCTAGCGGGGAGCGATGAGCAGTTCTTC. It yields the protein CASSLGLAGSDEQFF.

The chain has TRBV7-3 and TRBJ2-1, with 7 nucleotides matching TRBD2. The junction had 9 bases not matched to a gene; V was cut back by 4 bases and J by 6 bases. Germline V gene lookup returns CDR1 SGHTA and CDR2 FQGTGA. The CDR3 consists of 15 residues. CDR3 amino acids: CASSSLAEKRNEQFF. The CDR3 nucleotides are TGTGCCAGCAGCTCGCTAGCGGAGAAACGCAATGAGCAGTTCTTC.

This clone ranks as large. The chain couples TRBV10-2 to TRBJ1-4; 9 bases agree with TRBD1. This CDR3 contains 15 residues. Trimming at V came to 6 bases and at J to 8 bases, leaving 10 bases not matched to a gene. Looked up from germline, CDR1 is WSHSY and CDR2 is SAAADI. CDR3 nucleotide sequence: TGCGCCAGCAGGGCCGGGACAGGGAGGAGAGAAAAACTGTTTTTT. Protein sequence: CASRAGTGRREKLFF.

The chain combines TRBV19 with TRBJ2-1; D is unclear. Germline loops: CDR1 LNHDA, CDR2 SQIVND (reference sequence). The CDR3 is 14 amino acids. Between the trimmed V and J ends, which lost 4 bases and 3 bases, there was a span of 10 bases. The CDR3 DNA sequence: TGTGCCAGTAGTAGGAAGTCGGGCTACAATGAGCAGTTCTTC. Its translation is CASSRKSGYNEQFF.

The chain links TRBV30 to TRBJ1-4, with 10 bases fitting TRBD1. V lost 5 bases and J lost 8; bases outside the gene matches: 14. CDR3 length equals 16 residues. The germline gives CDR1 GTSNPN, CDR2 SVGIG (reference sequence). CDR3: CAWVGTGEEIDEKLFF. CDR3 nucleotides: TGTGCCTGGGTGGGGACAGGGGAAGAGATTGACGAAAAACTGTTTTTT.

This sequence joins TRBV6-5 and TRBJ1-1; D is uncertain. CDR1 and CDR2 (germline): MNHEY, SVGAGI. V was cut by 0 bases and J by 4 bases, with 6 bases left in between. The CDR3 consists of 13 residues. CDR3 bases: TGTGCCAGCAGTTACTCCTATAGCACTGAAGCTTTCTTT. Translating it yields CASSYSYSTEAFF.